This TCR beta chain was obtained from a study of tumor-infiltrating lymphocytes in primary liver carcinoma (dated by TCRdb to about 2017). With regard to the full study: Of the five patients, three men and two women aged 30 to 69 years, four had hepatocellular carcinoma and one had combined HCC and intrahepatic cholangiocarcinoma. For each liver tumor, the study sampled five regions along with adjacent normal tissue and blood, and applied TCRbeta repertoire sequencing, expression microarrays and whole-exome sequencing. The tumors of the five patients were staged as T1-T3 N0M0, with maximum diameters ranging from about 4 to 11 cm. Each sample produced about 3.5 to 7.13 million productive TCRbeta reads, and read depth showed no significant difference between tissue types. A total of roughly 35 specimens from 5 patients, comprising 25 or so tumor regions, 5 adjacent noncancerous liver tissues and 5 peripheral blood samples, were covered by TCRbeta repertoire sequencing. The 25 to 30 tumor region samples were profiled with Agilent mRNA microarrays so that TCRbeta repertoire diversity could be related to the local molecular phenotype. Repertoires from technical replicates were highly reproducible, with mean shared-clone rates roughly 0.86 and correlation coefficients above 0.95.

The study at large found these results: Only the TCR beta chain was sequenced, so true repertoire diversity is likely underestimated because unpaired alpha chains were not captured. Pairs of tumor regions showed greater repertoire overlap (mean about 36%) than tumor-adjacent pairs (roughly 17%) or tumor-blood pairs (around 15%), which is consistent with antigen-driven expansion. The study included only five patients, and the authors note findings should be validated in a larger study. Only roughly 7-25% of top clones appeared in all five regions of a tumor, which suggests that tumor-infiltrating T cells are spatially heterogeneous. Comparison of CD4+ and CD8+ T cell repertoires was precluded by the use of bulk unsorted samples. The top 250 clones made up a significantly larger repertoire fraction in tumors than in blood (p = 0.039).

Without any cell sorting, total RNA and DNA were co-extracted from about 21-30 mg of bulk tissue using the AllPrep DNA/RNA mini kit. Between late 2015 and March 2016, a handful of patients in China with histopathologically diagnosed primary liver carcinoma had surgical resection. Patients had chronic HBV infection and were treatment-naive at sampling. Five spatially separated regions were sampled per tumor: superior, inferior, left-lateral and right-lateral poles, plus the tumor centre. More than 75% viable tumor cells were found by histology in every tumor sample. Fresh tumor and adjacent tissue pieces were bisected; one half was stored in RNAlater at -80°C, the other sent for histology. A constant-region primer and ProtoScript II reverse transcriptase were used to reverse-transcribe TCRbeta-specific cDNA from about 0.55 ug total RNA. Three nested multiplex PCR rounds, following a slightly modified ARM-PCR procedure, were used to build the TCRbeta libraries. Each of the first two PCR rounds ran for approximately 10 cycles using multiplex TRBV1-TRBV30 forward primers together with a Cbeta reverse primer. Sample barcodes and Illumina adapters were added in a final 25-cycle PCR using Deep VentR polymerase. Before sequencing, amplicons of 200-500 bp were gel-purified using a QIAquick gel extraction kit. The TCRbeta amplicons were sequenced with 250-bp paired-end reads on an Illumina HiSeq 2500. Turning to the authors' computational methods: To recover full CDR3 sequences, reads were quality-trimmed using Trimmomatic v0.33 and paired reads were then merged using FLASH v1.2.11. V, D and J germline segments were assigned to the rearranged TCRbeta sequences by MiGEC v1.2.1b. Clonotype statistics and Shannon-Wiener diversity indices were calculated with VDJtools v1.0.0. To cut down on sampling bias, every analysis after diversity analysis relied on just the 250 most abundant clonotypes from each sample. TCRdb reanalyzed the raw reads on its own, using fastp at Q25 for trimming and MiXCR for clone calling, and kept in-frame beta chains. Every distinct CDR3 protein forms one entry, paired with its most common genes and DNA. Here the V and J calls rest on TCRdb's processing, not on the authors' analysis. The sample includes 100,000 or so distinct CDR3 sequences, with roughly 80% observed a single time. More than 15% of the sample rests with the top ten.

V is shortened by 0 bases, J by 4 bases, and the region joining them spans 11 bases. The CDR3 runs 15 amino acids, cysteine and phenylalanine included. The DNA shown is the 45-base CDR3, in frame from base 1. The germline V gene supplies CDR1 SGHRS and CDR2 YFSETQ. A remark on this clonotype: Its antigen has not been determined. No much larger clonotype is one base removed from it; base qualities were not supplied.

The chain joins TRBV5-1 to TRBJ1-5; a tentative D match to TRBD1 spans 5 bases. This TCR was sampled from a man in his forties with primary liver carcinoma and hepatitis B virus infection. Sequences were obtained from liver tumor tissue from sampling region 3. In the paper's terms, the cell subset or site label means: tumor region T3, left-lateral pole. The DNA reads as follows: TGCGCCAGCAGCTTGGGGGGGACTAATAATCAGCCCCAGCATTTT. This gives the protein CASSLGGTNNQPQHF.